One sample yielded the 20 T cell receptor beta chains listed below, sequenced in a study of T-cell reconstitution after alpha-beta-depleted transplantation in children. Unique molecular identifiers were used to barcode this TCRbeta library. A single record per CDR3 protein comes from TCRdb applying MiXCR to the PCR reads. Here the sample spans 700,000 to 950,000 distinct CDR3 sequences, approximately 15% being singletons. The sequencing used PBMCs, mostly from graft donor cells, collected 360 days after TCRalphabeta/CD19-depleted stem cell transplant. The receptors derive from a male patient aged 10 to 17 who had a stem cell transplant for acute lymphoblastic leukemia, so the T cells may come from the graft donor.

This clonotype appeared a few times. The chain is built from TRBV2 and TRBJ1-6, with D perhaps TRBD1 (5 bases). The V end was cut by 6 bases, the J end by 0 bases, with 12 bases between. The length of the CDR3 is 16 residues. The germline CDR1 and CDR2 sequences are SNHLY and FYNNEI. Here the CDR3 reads CASRRWGSSYNSPLHF. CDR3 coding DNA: TGTGCCAGCAGGAGATGGGGGAGCTCCTATAATTCACCCCTCCACTTT.

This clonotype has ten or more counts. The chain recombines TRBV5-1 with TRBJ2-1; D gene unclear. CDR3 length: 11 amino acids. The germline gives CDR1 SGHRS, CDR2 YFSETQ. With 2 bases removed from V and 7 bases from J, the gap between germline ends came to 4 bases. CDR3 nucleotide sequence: TGCGCCAGCAGCTTCATGAATGAGCAGTTCTTC. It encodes CASSFMNEQFF.

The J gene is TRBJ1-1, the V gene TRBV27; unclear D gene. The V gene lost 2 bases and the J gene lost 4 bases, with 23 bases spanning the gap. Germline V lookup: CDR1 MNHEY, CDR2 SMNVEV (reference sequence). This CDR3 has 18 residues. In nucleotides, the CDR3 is TGTGCCAGCAGTTTAAGCTACCGGGGAGGTCCGTCCTTCACTGAAGCTTTCTTT. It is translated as CASSLSYRGGPSFTEAFF.

CDR3: CASTAGPSTDTQYF. CDR3 nucleotide sequence: TGTGCCAGCACCGCGGGACCCAGCACAGATACGCAGTATTTT. The rearrangement joins TRBV2 to TRBJ2-3; weak D call: TRBD2 (6 bases). V was trimmed by 7 bases and J by 0 bases, leaving 11 bases between them. The germline V gene has CDR1 SNHLY and CDR2 FYNNEI. The CDR3 spans 14 residues.

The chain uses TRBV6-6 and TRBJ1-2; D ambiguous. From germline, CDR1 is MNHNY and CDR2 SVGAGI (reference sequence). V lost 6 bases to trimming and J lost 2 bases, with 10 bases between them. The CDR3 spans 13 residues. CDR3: CASRSGLNYGYTF. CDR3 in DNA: TGTGCCAGCAGAAGTGGGTTAAACTATGGCTACACCTTC.

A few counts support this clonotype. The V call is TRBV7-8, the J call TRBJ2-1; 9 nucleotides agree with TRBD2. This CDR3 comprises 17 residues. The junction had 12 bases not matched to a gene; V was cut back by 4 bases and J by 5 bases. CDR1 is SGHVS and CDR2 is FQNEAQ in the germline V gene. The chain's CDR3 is CASSSTRTSVRNNEQFF. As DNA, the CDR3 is TGTGCCAGCAGCTCAACCCGGACTAGCGTGCGCAACAATGAGCAGTTCTTC.

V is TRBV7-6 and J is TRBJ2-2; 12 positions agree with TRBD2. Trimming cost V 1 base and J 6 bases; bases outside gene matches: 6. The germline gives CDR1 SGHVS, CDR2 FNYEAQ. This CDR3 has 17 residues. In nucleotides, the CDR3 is TGTGCCAGCAGCTTAGAGCCCCTAGCGGGGGGGGCCGGGGAGCTGTTTTTT. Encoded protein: CASSLEPLAGGAGELFF.

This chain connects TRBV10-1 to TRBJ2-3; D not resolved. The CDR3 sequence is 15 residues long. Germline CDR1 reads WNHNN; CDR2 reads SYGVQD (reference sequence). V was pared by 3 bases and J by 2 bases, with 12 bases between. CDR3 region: CASSDRTKITDTQYF. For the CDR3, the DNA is TGCGCCAGCAGTGATCGGACCAAGATCACAGATACGCAGTATTTT.

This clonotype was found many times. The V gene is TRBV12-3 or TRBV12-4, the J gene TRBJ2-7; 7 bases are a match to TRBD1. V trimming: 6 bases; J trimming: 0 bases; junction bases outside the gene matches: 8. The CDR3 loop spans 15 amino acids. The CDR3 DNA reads TGTGCCAGCAGCCGTTCAGGGGGATCCTCCTACGAGCAGTACTTC. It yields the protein CASSRSGGSSYEQYF.

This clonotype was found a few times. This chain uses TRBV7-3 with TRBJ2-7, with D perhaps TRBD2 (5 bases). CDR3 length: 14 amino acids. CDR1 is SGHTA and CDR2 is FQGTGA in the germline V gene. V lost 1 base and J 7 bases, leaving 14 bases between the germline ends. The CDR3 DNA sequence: TGTGCCAGCAGCTTAATGTCACTCCCGGGGGAGCAGTACTTC. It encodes CASSLMSLPGEQYF.

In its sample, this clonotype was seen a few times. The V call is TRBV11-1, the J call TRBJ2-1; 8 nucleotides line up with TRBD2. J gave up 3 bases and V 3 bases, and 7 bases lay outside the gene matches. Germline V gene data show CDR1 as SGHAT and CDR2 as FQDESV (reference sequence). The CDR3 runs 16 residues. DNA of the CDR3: TGTGCCAGCAGCTTCCCAGCGGGAGTTCTCTACAATGAGCAGTTCTTC. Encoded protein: CASSFPAGVLYNEQFF.

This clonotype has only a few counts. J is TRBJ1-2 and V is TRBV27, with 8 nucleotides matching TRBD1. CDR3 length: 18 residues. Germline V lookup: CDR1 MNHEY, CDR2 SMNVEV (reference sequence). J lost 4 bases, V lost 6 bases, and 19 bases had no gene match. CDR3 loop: CASSSGYRTGLWGYGYTF. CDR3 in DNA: TGTGCCAGCAGCTCCGGGTACAGGACAGGGCTATGGGGCTATGGCTACACCTTC.

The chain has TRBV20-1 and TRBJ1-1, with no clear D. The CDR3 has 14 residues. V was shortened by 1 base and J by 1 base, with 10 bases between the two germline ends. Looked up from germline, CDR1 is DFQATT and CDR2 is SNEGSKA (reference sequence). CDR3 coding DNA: TGCAGTGCTAGAGCTTACAAGCAGAACACTGAAGCTTTCTTT. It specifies CSARAYKQNTEAFF.

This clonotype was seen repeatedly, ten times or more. The CDR3 region has the DNA TGTGCCAGCACCCGGACTAGCGGCTCCTACGAGCAGTACTTC. It specifies CASTRTSGSYEQYF. This chain connects TRBV7-9 to TRBJ2-7; 10 positions match TRBD2. Germline V gene sequence: CDR1 SEHNR, CDR2 FQNEAQ (reference sequence). The CDR3 sequence is 14 residues long. Unmatched junction bases numbered 3, after V lost 7 bases and J lost 0 bases.

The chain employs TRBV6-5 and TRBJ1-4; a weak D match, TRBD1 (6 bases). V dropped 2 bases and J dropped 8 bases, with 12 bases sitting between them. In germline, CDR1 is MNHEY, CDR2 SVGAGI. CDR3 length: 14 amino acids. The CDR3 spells CASSYTGAKEKLFF. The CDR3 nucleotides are TGTGCCAGCAGTTACACGGGGGCGAAGGAAAAACTGTTTTTT.

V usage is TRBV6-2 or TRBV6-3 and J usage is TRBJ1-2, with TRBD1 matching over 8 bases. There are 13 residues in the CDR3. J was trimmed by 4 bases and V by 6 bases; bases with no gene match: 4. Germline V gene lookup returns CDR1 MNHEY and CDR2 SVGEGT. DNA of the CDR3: TGTGCCAGCAGCCGACAGGGGACCTATGGCTACACCTTC. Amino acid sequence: CASSRQGTYGYTF.

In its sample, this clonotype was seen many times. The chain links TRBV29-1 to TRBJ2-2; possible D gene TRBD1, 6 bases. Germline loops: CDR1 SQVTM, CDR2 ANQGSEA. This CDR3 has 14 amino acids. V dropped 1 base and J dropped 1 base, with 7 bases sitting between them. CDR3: CSVEGTENTGELFF. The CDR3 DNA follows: TGCAGCGTTGAAGGGACAGAGAACACCGGGGAGCTGTTTTTT.

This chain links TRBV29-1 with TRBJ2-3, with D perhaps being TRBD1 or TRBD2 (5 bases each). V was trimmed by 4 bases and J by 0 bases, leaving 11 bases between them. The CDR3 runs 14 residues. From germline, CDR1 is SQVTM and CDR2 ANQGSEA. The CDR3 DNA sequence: TGCAGCGTTGTGGGGGTACTAAGCACAGATACGCAGTATTTT. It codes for CSVVGVLSTDTQYF.

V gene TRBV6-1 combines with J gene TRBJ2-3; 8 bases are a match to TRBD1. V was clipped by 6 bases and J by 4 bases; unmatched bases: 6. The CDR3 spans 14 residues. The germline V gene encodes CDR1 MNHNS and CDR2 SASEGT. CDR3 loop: CASRERQGSDTQYF. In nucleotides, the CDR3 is TGTGCCAGCAGGGAAAGACAGGGGTCAGATACGCAGTATTTT.

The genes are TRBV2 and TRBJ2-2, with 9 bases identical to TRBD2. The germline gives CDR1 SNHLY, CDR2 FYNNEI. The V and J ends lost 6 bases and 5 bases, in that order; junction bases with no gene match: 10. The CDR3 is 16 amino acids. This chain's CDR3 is CASSLSGRQGTGELFF. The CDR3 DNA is TGTGCCAGCAGCCTTAGCGGGAGACAAGGGACCGGGGAGCTGTTTTTT.